A selection of T cell receptor beta chains follows, all from one sample in a study of neoadjuvant anti-PD-1 for oral cavity cancer. Measured with immunoSEQ multiplex PCR; TCRdb has only the in-frame clones, and not every one. The data contain roughly 15,000 clones, approximately 72% of them singletons. Sequencing used PBMCs, obtained after nivolumab (anti-PD-1) treatment. The receptors stem from a person between 35 and 79 years old with oral cavity squamous cell carcinoma. Both conserved end residues are part of each CDR3. A D gene is named only where the DNA matches it firmly. Clone size is given for some rows only: seen once, a few or many times, or a class if the clone is expanded.

j_gene: TRBJ2-5
d_gene: .
v_gene: TRBV11-1
abundance: .
CDR3nt: TGTGCCAGCAACGCGATCCGGGGGATCGGGACCCAGTACTTC
CDR3aa: CASNAIRGIGTQYF

j_gene: TRBJ2-5
d_gene: .
v_gene: TRBV11-2
abundance: .
CDR3nt: TGTGCCAGCAGCTTAGGGTCGGTTCTAGGGGAGACCCAGTACTTC
CDR3aa: CASSLGSVLGETQYF

j_gene: TRBJ2-3
d_gene: .
v_gene: TRBV7-9
abundance: .
CDR3nt: TGTGCCAGCAGCCCACACACGAAGGGGAGCACAGATACGCAGTATTTT
CDR3aa: CASSPHTKGSTDTQYF

j_gene: TRBJ1-2
d_gene: .
v_gene: TRBV27
abundance: .
CDR3nt: TGTGCCAGCAGTTTATCAAACAGTCCCAACTATGGCTACACCTTC
CDR3aa: CASSLSNSPNYGYTF

j_gene: TRBJ2-2
d_gene: .
v_gene: TRBV29-1
abundance: .
CDR3nt: TGCAGCGTTGATCGGGCTACCGGGGAGCTGTTTTTT
CDR3aa: CSVDRATGELFF

j_gene: TRBJ2-5
d_gene: .
v_gene: TRBV27
abundance: .
CDR3nt: TGTGCCAGCAGTTTAGCGGGCAGTCTGCAAGAGACCCAGTACTTC
CDR3aa: CASSLAGSLQETQYF

j_gene: TRBJ2-1
d_gene: TRBD1
v_gene: TRBV2
abundance: few
CDR3nt: TGTGCCAGCAGTGGGGGGACAGGGGAAGTTCGGGACTACAATGAGCAGTTCTTC
CDR3aa: CASSGGTGEVRDYNEQFF

j_gene: TRBJ2-7
d_gene: .
v_gene: TRBV28
abundance: .
CDR3nt: TGTGCCAGCAGACCCCCGCACTCCTACGAGCAGTACTTC
CDR3aa: CASRPPHSYEQYF

j_gene: TRBJ1-5
d_gene: TRBD1
v_gene: TRBV28
abundance: .
CDR3nt: TGTGCCAGCAGATTACAGGGGGCGCGACAGCCCCAGCATTTT
CDR3aa: CASRLQGARQPQHF

j_gene: TRBJ2-1
d_gene: .
v_gene: TRBV30
abundance: .
CDR3nt: TGTGCCTGGAGTGTAAAGGACTGGTACAATGAGCAGTTCTTC
CDR3aa: CAWSVKDWYNEQFF

j_gene: TRBJ1-4
d_gene: .
v_gene: TRBV10-3
abundance: .
CDR3nt: TGTGCCATCAGTGAGTCGGGCGGCCTTAATGAAAAACTGTTTTTT
CDR3aa: CAISESGGLNEKLFF

j_gene: TRBJ1-2
d_gene: .
v_gene: TRBV7-9
abundance: .
CDR3nt: TGTGCCAGCAGCCCCGGTCTTGAGGGTCGGAGTGGCTACACCTTC
CDR3aa: CASSPGLEGRSGYTF

j_gene: TRBJ2-7
d_gene: .
v_gene: TRBV27
abundance: .
CDR3nt: TGTGCCAGCAGACCACCTCCTCAGGGGGGCCACGACATCTACGAGCAGTACTTC
CDR3aa: CASRPPPQGGHDIYEQYF

j_gene: TRBJ2-3
d_gene: .
v_gene: TRBV19
abundance: .
CDR3nt: TGTGCCAGTAGTACCCGCAGGGAGGTAGATACGCAGTATTTT
CDR3aa: CASSTRREVDTQYF

j_gene: TRBJ2-2
d_gene: .
v_gene: TRBV11-2
abundance: few
CDR3nt: TGTGCCAGCAGCCAGGGGACTTCGAACACCGGGGAGCTGTTTTTT
CDR3aa: CASSQGTSNTGELFF

j_gene: TRBJ2-5
d_gene: TRBD1
v_gene: TRBV6-6
abundance: .
CDR3nt: TGTGCCAGCAGTTACTCGGTCCGACAGGGGGAGACCCAGTACTTC
CDR3aa: CASSYSVRQGETQYF

j_gene: TRBJ2-2
d_gene: TRBD2
v_gene: TRBV4-1
abundance: .
CDR3nt: TGCGCCAGCAGCCAAGGAGGAGCGGGAGGTTTCACCGGGGAGCTGTTTTTT
CDR3aa: CASSQGGAGGFTGELFF

j_gene: TRBJ2-2
d_gene: .
v_gene: TRBV27
abundance: .
CDR3nt: TGTGCCAGCAGTTTTTCCCCACCCGGGGAGCTGTTTTTT
CDR3aa: CASSFSPPGELFF

j_gene: TRBJ1-5
d_gene: .
v_gene: TRBV2
abundance: .
CDR3nt: TGTGCCAGCAGTGTTACTGGGAATCAGCCCCAGCATTTT
CDR3aa: CASSVTGNQPQHF

j_gene: TRBJ2-7
d_gene: .
v_gene: TRBV5-4
abundance: .
CDR3nt: TGTGCCAGCAGCTCCACAGGAGACGAGCAGTACTTC
CDR3aa: CASSSTGDEQYF

j_gene: TRBJ1-2
d_gene: TRBD1
v_gene: TRBV29-1
abundance: .
CDR3nt: TGCAGCGCGGCCACAGGGGCGGACTATGGCTACACCTTC
CDR3aa: CSAATGADYGYTF

j_gene: TRBJ2-7
d_gene: .
v_gene: TRBV30
abundance: .
CDR3nt: TGTGCCTGGACCGACTCATACTACGAGCAGTACTTC
CDR3aa: CAWTDSYYEQYF

j_gene: TRBJ2-7
d_gene: TRBD1
v_gene: TRBV19
abundance: .
CDR3nt: TGTGCCAGTACTAACTTCCCGGGACAGGGAGAAGAGCAGTACTTC
CDR3aa: CASTNFPGQGEEQYF

j_gene: TRBJ2-1
d_gene: .
v_gene: TRBV19
abundance: .
CDR3nt: TGTGCCAGTAGTACTACTCGGGACCCACCCAATGAGCAGTTCTTC
CDR3aa: CASSTTRDPPNEQFF

j_gene: TRBJ1-1
d_gene: TRBD1
v_gene: TRBV5-1
abundance: .
CDR3nt: TGCGCCAGCAGCTTGGAGACAGGGGGAGGAGCTTTCTTT
CDR3aa: CASSLETGGGAFF

j_gene: TRBJ2-7
d_gene: .
v_gene: TRBV7-3
abundance: .
CDR3nt: TGTGCCAGCAGCTTAAAGGTGGGCTACGAGCAGTACTTC
CDR3aa: CASSLKVGYEQYF

j_gene: TRBJ2-7
d_gene: .
v_gene: TRBV6-6
abundance: .
CDR3nt: TGTGCCAGCAACTCGCCAACCGGGACTGCGGCCTACGAGCAGTACTTC
CDR3aa: CASNSPTGTAAYEQYF